This T cell receptor beta chain came from a study of blood T cell repertoires in COVID-19. Study as a whole: The origin of the acute and convalescent COVID-19 samples was the United States, Italy and Spain.

Individuals aged about 18 to 100 years were recruited from fewer than 30 US areas. Original handling: Amplification of reference gene primers provided the estimated nucleated cell counts. This table comes from immunoSEQ multiplex PCR, and its TCRdb copy is limited to in-frame clones, with some not included. That table gives V, J and clone size, and the DNA gave D and trimming. The sample has some 330,000 clones; around 84% are singletons. CDR1 and CDR2 from the germline V gene are SEHNR and FQNEAQ (reference sequence). The CDR3 is 16 amino acids. V gave up 5 bases and J gave up 4 bases; unmatched junction bases: 12.

This chain uses TRBV7-9 with TRBJ2-5, with 8 bases lining up with TRBD2. The sequence was obtained from a man younger than 45 who had recovered from COVID-19. Sequencing used PBMCs or T cells enriched from blood (not recorded which). CDR3 sequence reads: CASSLRLPREGETQYF. Written as DNA, the CDR3 is TGTGCCAGCAGCCTTCGCTTACCCCGGGAGGGAGAGACCCAGTACTTC.